This entry lists 26 T cell receptor beta chains sequenced from one sample in a study of T-cell memory formation after mild COVID-19. TCRdb independently ran MiXCR on the 5' RACE reads; one entry per CDR3 protein. This table has about 200,000 distinct CDR3 sequences, 9.5% appearing once. Sequences were obtained from PBMCs or a T cell subset sorted from them (not recorded which). These receptors originate from a young man who had mild COVID-19 (a few samples of this study predate the infection). Cell type and time point are not known.

This clonotype appeared a few times. The rearrangement joins TRBV9 to TRBJ2-3; D is perhaps TRBD1 or TRBD2 (6 bases each). The CDR3 loop spans 17 amino acids. V gave up 4 bases and J gave up 1 base, with 19 bases separating them. CDR1 and CDR2 from the germline V gene are SGDLS and YYNGEE. CDR3 region: CASSPQTGGRGTDTQYF. The CDR3, as DNA: TGTGCCAGCAGCCCTCAAACTGGGGGGCGCGGCACAGATACGCAGTATTTT.

This sequence joins TRBV12-3 or TRBV12-4 and TRBJ2-5, with TRBD2 as a possible D gene (5 bases). V lost 5 bases to trimming and J lost 5 bases, with 12 bases between them. The CDR3 has 13 residues. The CDR3 loop is CASSGLLEETQYF. The CDR3 DNA reads as TGTGCCAGCAGTGGACTCCTTGAGGAGACCCAGTACTTC.

The chain combines TRBV6-5 with TRBJ2-1; TRBD1 aligns across 10 bases. The CDR3 extends over 15 amino acids. V trimming: 5 bases; J trimming: 9 bases; junction bases outside the gene matches: 10. CDR1 is MNHEY, CDR2 SVGAGI, per germline. This CDR3 reads CASSTRQGARSEQFF. The CDR3 DNA follows: TGTGCCAGCAGTACAAGACAGGGGGCGCGGAGTGAGCAGTTCTTC.

This clonotype was seen ten or more times. The chain is built from TRBV12-3 or TRBV12-4 and TRBJ2-1; 14 bases map to TRBD2. The CDR3 runs 17 residues. V lost 3 bases, J lost 7 bases, and 8 bases stayed unmatched. Here the CDR3 reads CASSFGARLAGGNEQFF. CDR3 nucleotides: TGTGCCAGCAGTTTTGGGGCTCGACTAGCGGGGGGGAATGAGCAGTTCTTC.

V and J are TRBV7-6 and TRBJ2-2; D is uncertain. CDR3 length equals 13 residues. Germline V gene lookup returns CDR1 SGHVS and CDR2 FNYEAQ. V was trimmed by 5 bases and J by 6 bases, leaving 10 bases between them. The CDR3 region is CASSPMGSGELFF. CDR3 sequence (DNA): TGTGCCAGCAGCCCTATGGGATCCGGGGAGCTGTTTTTT.

There are many counts of this clonotype. The V call is TRBV5-1, the J call TRBJ2-3, with D possibly matching TRBD2 (5 bases). Germline-derived CDR1 and CDR2 are SGHRS and YFSETQ. Trimming left V 4 bases short and J 5 bases short, with 14 bases between. This CDR3 has 14 residues. CDR3: CASSRGPNQDTQYF. The CDR3 DNA reads TGCGCCAGCAGCCGCGGGCCAAACCAAGATACGCAGTATTTT.

This clonotype was seen more than once but under ten times. The chain has TRBV19 and TRBJ1-1; TRBD1 might be the D (5 bases). The V and J ends lost 3 bases and 4 bases respectively, with 12 bases between them. Germline lookup yields CDR1 LNHDA and CDR2 SQIVND (reference sequence). The CDR3 totals 14 residues. CDR3 sequence: CASSIVGGVTEAFF. In DNA form, the CDR3 reads TGTGCCAGTAGTATCGTAGGAGGGGTCACTGAAGCTTTCTTT.

This clonotype was observed a handful of times. The chain uses TRBV6-2 or TRBV6-3 and TRBJ1-1, with a weak D call TRBD1 (5 bases). The CDR3 consists of 15 residues. Trimming cost V 5 bases and J 1 base, with 14 bases left between them. Germline CDR1 MNHEY, CDR2 SVGEGT. Here the CDR3 reads CASSPRQRENTEAFF. For the CDR3, the DNA is TGTGCCAGCAGTCCTCGACAGCGTGAGAACACTGAAGCTTTCTTT.

This clonotype occurred many times. The chain has TRBV5-1 and TRBJ1-5; possibly TRBD1 for D (5 bases). The germline V gene has CDR1 SGHRS and CDR2 YFSETQ. The length of the CDR3 is 14 residues. Trimming cost V 0 bases and J 9 bases, with 13 bases left between them. CDR3 sequence: CASSLEGEESPQHF. As DNA, the CDR3 is TGCGCCAGCAGCTTGGAAGGGGAAGAATCGCCCCAGCATTTT.

The rearrangement links TRBV7-2 to TRBJ2-1, with TRBD2 matching 11 bases. Germline V gives CDR1 SGHTA, CDR2 FQGNSA. This CDR3 has 18 residues. V trimming: 5 bases; J trimming: 1 base; junction bases outside the gene matches: 10. The CDR3 DNA sequence: TGTGCCAGCAGCACCAGACTAGCGGGGACAGGTTCCTACAATGAGCAGTTCTTC. It encodes CASSTRLAGTGSYNEQFF.

This clonotype was detected only a few times. J is TRBJ2-1 and V is TRBV12-3 or TRBV12-4; no clear D gene. The CDR3 spans 15 residues. The V end lost 3 bases, the J end lost 0 bases, and 9 bases lay between the germline ends. In nucleotides, the CDR3 is TGTGCCAGCAGTTTGGCCTCGAGCTCCTACAATGAGCAGTTCTTC. Amino acid sequence: CASSLASSSYNEQFF.

This clonotype was counted between two and nine times. The V gene is TRBV29-1, the J gene TRBJ1-1, with TRBD1 identical over 8 bases. The CDR3 loop spans 12 amino acids. V was clipped by 7 bases and J by 3 bases; unmatched bases: 4. Looked up from germline, CDR1 is SQVTM and CDR2 is ANQGSEA. The CDR3 here is CSATGVDTEAFF. The CDR3 DNA reads as TGCAGCGCGACAGGGGTTGACACTGAAGCTTTCTTT. Drawing the rest from reference TRBV29-1 and TRBJ1-1, the complete variable domain is SAVISQKPSRDICQRGTSLTIQCQVDSQVTMMFWYRQQPGQSLTLIATANQGSEATYESGFVIDKFPISRPNLTFSTLTVSNMSPEDSSIYLCSATGVDTEAFFGQGTRLTVV.

This clonotype was counted ten times or more. This chain links TRBV9 with TRBJ2-1; the match to TRBD1 covers 9 bases. The CDR3 sequence is 15 residues long. Germline V CDR1 and CDR2: SGDLS, YYNGEE. V lost 4 bases, J lost 5 bases, and 7 bases stayed unmatched. CDR3 nucleotides: TGTGCCAGCAGCTCTCGGACAGGGGCCGACAATGAGCAGTTCTTC. Its protein is CASSSRTGADNEQFF.

The table lists this clonotype with many counts. V usage is TRBV23-1 and J usage is TRBJ1-1; TRBD1 is a possible D gene (6 bases). TRBV23-1 carries the ORF label, with uncertain function. CDR3 length: 17 residues. V was trimmed by 1 base and J by 6 bases, leaving 21 bases between them. The CDR3 loop reads CASSQWDIRGRGPEAFF. Here the CDR3 DNA reads TGCGCCAGCAGTCAATGGGACATCCGAGGACGGGGTCCTGAAGCTTTCTTT.

The CDR3 region is CASTPGYEQFF. Written as DNA, the CDR3 is TGTGCCAGCACACCGGGCTACGAGCAGTTCTTC. This chain links TRBV7-2 with TRBJ2-1; unclear D gene. Per the germline V gene, CDR1 is SGHTA and CDR2 is FQGNSA. Trimming shortened V by 7 bases and J by 10 bases, and 11 bases separated the two germline ends. CDR3 size: 11 residues. Combining the CDR3 with reference TRBV7-2 and TRBJ2-1 gives the whole variable domain GAGVSQSPSNKVTEKGKDVELRCDPISGHTALYWYRQSLGQGLEFLIYFQGNSAPDKSGLPSDRFSAERTGGSVSTLTIQRTQQEDSAVYLCASTPGYEQFFGPGTRLTVL.

The chain is built from TRBV29-1 and TRBJ2-1; 10 nucleotides align to TRBD2. Germline CDR1 SQVTM, CDR2 ANQGSEA. V lost 8 bases to trimming and J lost 6 bases; unmatched junction nucleotides: 10. The CDR3 spans 14 residues. The DNA of the CDR3 is TGCAGCTCCTCGGCACTAGCGGGGATCAATGAGCAGTTCTTC. Its protein product is CSSSALAGINEQFF.

This clonotype has only a few counts. In DNA form, the CDR3 reads TGTGCCAGCTCACATGCCGGGGCTCAGAGTCCAGACCAGCCCCAGCATTTT. Protein product: CASSHAGAQSPDQPQHF. This sequence joins TRBV18 and TRBJ1-5; a weak D match, TRBD1 (5 bases). This CDR3 comprises 17 residues. The V end was cut by 4 bases, the J end by 7 bases, with 23 bases between. Looked up from germline, CDR1 is KGHSH and CDR2 is LQKENI.

This clonotype was observed once. This sequence joins TRBV11-3 and TRBJ2-4; tentatively, D is TRBD2 (5 bases). The CDR3 runs to 13 residues. V was pared by 5 bases and J by 5 bases, with 10 bases between. Per the germline V gene, CDR1 is SGHNT and CDR2 is YENEEA. As DNA, the CDR3 is TGTGCCAGCAGCCGCGGGTTCCAAAACATTCAGTACTTC. It encodes CASSRGFQNIQYF.

This clonotype was detected only a few times. This chain links TRBV5-1 with TRBJ2-3; 8 bases are a match to TRBD2. CDR1 SGHRS and CDR2 YFSETQ come from the germline V gene. V trimming: 10 bases; J trimming: 0 bases; junction bases outside the gene matches: 7. The CDR3 totals 14 residues. The CDR3 protein is CAGSGNTSTDTQYF. The CDR3 nucleotides read TGCGCCGGTAGCGGGAACACTAGCACAGATACGCAGTATTTT.

This clonotype was picked up a small number of times. The chain has TRBV6-6 and TRBJ1-4; TRBD1 is a possible D gene (6 bases). The V and J ends lost 5 bases and 6 bases respectively, with 16 bases between them. CDR3 length: 15 amino acids. Germline CDR1 MNHNY, CDR2 SVGAGI (reference sequence). The CDR3: CASSNIQGGDEKLFF. Here the CDR3 DNA reads TGTGCCAGCAGTAACATACAGGGCGGGGATGAAAAACTGTTTTTT.

This clonotype was seen ten or more times. The chain combines TRBV7-9 with TRBJ2-5; D is unclear. CDR1 and CDR2 from the germline V gene are SEHNR and FQNEAQ (reference sequence). The CDR3 consists of 13 residues. With 3 bases removed from V and 1 base from J, the gap between germline ends came to 6 bases. The CDR3 here is CASSFNPQETQYF. The CDR3 bases are TGTGCCAGCAGCTTTAATCCCCAAGAGACCCAGTACTTC.

This clonotype was recorded at least ten times. The genes are TRBV2 and TRBJ2-5; either TRBD1 or TRBD2 may fit D (5 bases each). This CDR3 is 12 amino acids long. Germline values: CDR1 SNHLY, CDR2 FYNNEI. V was pared by 8 bases and J by 1 base, with 8 bases between. In DNA form, the CDR3 reads TGTGCCAGCTCAGGGACCCAAGAGACCCAGTACTTC. Translation gives CASSGTQETQYF. Filled out from reference TRBV2 and TRBJ2-5, the complete variable domain reads EPEVTQTPSHQVTQMGQEVILRCVPISNHLYFYWYRQILGQKVEFLVSFYNNEISEKSEIFDDQFSVERPDGSNFTLKIRSTKLEDSAMYFCASSGTQETQYFGPGTRLLVL.

This chain links TRBV5-1 with TRBJ1-2; 7 bases map to TRBD1. Germline CDR1 is SGHRS and CDR2 is YFSETQ. The CDR3 has 15 residues. V dropped 0 bases and J dropped 7; count of bases not matched to a gene: 9. CDR3 residues: CASSLDVGTDAGYTF. The CDR3, as DNA: TGCGCCAGCAGCTTGGATGTTGGGACAGATGCTGGCTACACCTTC. Complete variable domain (other parts from reference TRBV5-1 and TRBJ1-2): KAGVTQTPRYLIKTRGQQVTLSCSPISGHRSVSWYQQTPGQGLQFLFEYFSETQRNKGNFPGRFSGRQFSNSRSEMNVSTLELGDSALYLCASSLDVGTDAGYTFGSGTRLTVV.

This clonotype was seen a few times. The chain has TRBV5-1 and TRBJ2-7; D possibly corresponds to TRBD2 (6 bases). Germline V CDR1 and CDR2: SGHRS, YFSETQ. V lost 3 bases to trimming and J lost 2 bases, with 15 bases between them. The CDR3 runs 15 residues. CDR3 loop: CASSWGGEGTYEQYF. CDR3 in DNA: TGCGCCAGCAGCTGGGGAGGAGAGGGAACCTACGAGCAGTACTTC.

The table lists this clonotype with many counts. The gene calls are TRBV12-3 or TRBV12-4 and TRBJ1-1; weak D call: TRBD1 (6 bases). Trimming took 3 bases from V and 5 from J, leaving 10 bases between them. The CDR3 runs to 13 residues. The DNA of the CDR3 is TGTGCCAGCAGTTTCGTAGGGGGGACTGAAGCTTTCTTT. It codes for CASSFVGGTEAFF.

In its sample, this clonotype was seen a few times. The CDR3: CAISEGQGSGNEQFF. The CDR3 DNA reads TGTGCCATCAGTGAGGGACAGGGGTCGGGGAATGAGCAGTTCTTC. The chain employs TRBV10-3 and TRBJ2-1, with 9 bases matching TRBD1. Germline CDR1 and CDR2: ENHRY and SYGVKD. The V and J ends lost 2 bases and 7 bases, in that order; junction bases with no gene match: 6. This CDR3 comprises 15 residues.